These 10 T cell receptor beta chains originate from one sample sequenced in a study of cytomegalovirus exposure and HLA in healthy donors. The PCR had 60 Vbeta and 13 Jbeta primers. Assay used: immunoSEQ multiplex PCR; TCRdb lists only in-frame clones, some missing. Of approximately 150,000 clones listed, 80% are singletons. Input material: PBMCs. The receptors were sampled from a man aged 25 to 40 in good health and CMV-seronegative.

V gene TRBV28 combines with J gene TRBJ1-4, with TRBD1 as a possible D gene (6 bases). From germline, CDR1 is MDHEN and CDR2 SYDVKM. With 10 bases removed from V and 5 bases from J, the gap between germline ends came to 23 bases. The CDR3 runs to 16 residues. Here the CDR3 reads CATIRGANSLNEKLFF. As DNA, the CDR3 is TGTGCCACCATTCGGGGGGCGAACAGTCTGAATGAAAAACTGTTTTTT.

This clone was found a few times. The chain joins TRBV9 to TRBJ1-1; 7 bases match TRBD1. Germline CDR1 SGDLS, CDR2 YYNGEE. The CDR3 is 15 residues long. With V trimmed by 0 bases and J by 1 base, 3 bases remained unmatched. The CDR3 is CASSVGDRANTEAFF. CDR3 in DNA: TGTGCCAGCAGCGTAGGTGACAGGGCGAACACTGAAGCTTTCTTT.

This chain uses TRBV6-5 with TRBJ2-7, with D hard to call. Germline V gene lookup returns CDR1 MNHEY and CDR2 SVGAGI. Trimming took off 0 bases at V and 6 bases at J, with 12 bases between the two ends. The CDR3 totals 14 residues. The DNA for the CDR3 is TGTGCCAGCAGTTACTCGCCCTCCCTAAGCGAGCAGTACTTC. Amino acids: CASSYSPSLSEQYF.

The CDR3: CASSLGRTSGLYNEQFF. DNA of the CDR3: TGCGCCAGCAGCTTGGGAAGGACTAGCGGGTTATACAATGAGCAGTTCTTC. V and J are TRBV5-1 and TRBJ2-1; 11 bases fit TRBD2. CDR3 length: 17 residues. Germline trimming cut 0 bases from V and 4 bases from J; bases unmatched to any gene: 6. Germline V gene lookup returns CDR1 SGHRS and CDR2 YFSETQ.

The chain links TRBV7-2 to TRBJ2-1; D unclear. CDR1 SGHTA and CDR2 FQGNSA come from the germline V gene. The CDR3 is made up of 12 amino acids. Between the trimmed V and J ends, which lost 1 base and 8 bases, there was a span of 6 bases. The DNA of the CDR3 is TGTGCCAGCAGCTTAGTATCCGATGAGCAGTTCTTC. This sequence encodes CASSLVSDEQFF. Based on the CDR3 plus reference TRBV7-2 and TRBJ2-1, the full variable domain is GAGVSQSPSNKVTEKGKDVELRCDPISGHTALYWYRQSLGQGLEFLIYFQGNSAPDKSGLPSDRFSAERTGGSVSTLTIQRTQQEDSAVYLCASSLVSDEQFFGPGTRLTVL.

This clone has just one count. This chain uses TRBV13 with TRBJ1-2; 7 nucleotides line up with TRBD1. The CDR3 consists of 13 residues. The V gene end was trimmed by 5 bases and the J gene end by 8 bases; junction bases not matched to a gene: 8. Germline CDR1 reads PRHDT; CDR2 reads FYEKMQ (reference sequence). CDR3 sequence (DNA): TGTGCCAGCAGCCCCCGACAGGGATCCGGCTACACCTTC. It is translated as CASSPRQGSGYTF.

The chain couples TRBV6-1 to TRBJ2-3; 7 nucleotides agree with TRBD1. Trimming removed 6 bases from V and 2 bases from J; junction bases left unmatched: 2. CDR1 and CDR2 (germline): MNHNS, SASEGT. The CDR3 length is 13 residues. In nucleotides, the CDR3 is TGTGCCAGCAGGACAGGGATCACAGATACGCAGTATTTT. Its protein product is CASRTGITDTQYF.

J is TRBJ1-6 and V is TRBV19; the D is unclear. The CDR3 loop spans 16 amino acids. The V and J ends lost 3 bases and 4 bases respectively, with 13 bases between them. Looked up from germline, CDR1 is LNHDA and CDR2 is SQIVND (reference sequence). CDR3 DNA sequence: TGTGCCAGTAGTATTTCACTGATACCTTATAATTCACCCCTCCACTTT. Residues: CASSISLIPYNSPLHF.

The chain employs TRBV29-1 and TRBJ1-1, with 8 bases matching TRBD1. This CDR3 is 14 amino acids long. From germline, CDR1 is SQVTM and CDR2 ANQGSEA. V lost 3 bases to trimming and J lost 1 base; unmatched junction nucleotides: 4. The CDR3 bases are TGCAGCGTTGACCGGACAGGGCCGAACACTGAAGCTTTCTTT. Its translation: CSVDRTGPNTEAFF.

The table lists this clone with a few counts. The chain carries TRBV11-2 and TRBJ2-3, with D possibly matching TRBD2 (7 bases). This CDR3 has 18 residues. Germline V CDR1 and CDR2: SGHAT, FQNNGV. Trimming removed 5 bases at V and 4 bases at J, with 25 bases between. CDR3: CASSPLGGAGNVPDTQYF. In DNA form, the CDR3 reads TGTGCCAGCAGCCCCCTGGGGGGGGCCGGGAACGTCCCAGATACGCAGTATTTT.